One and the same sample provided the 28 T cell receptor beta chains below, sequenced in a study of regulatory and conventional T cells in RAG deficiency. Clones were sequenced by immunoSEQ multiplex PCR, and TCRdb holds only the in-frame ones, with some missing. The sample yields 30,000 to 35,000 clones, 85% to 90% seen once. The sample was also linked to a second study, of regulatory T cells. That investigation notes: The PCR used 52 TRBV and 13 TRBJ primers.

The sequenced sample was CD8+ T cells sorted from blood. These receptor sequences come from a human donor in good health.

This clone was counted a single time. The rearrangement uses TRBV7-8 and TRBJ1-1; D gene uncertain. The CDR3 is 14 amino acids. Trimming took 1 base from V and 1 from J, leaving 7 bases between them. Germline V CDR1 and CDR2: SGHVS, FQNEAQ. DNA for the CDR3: TGTGCCAGCAGCTTAGAGGAAGGGAACACTGAAGCTTTCTTT. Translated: CASSLEEGNTEAFF.

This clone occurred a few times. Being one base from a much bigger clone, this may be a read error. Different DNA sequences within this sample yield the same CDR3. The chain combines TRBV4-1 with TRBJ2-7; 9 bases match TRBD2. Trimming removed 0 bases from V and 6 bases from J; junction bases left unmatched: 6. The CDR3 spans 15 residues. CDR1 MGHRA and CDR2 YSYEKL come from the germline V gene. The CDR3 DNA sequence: TGCGCCAGCAGCCAAGATCGCGGGACTAGCAGCGAGCAGTACTTC. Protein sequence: CASSQDRGTSSEQYF.

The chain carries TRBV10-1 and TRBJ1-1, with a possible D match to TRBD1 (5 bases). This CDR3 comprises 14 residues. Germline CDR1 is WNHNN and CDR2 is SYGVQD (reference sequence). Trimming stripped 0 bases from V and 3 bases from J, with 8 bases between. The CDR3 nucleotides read TGCGCCAGCAGTGAGTCGCAAGGGGACACTGAAGCTTTCTTT. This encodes CASSESQGDTEAFF.

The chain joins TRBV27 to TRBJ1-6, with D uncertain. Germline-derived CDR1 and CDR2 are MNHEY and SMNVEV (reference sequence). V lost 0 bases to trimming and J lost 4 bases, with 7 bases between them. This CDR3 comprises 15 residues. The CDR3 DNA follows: TGTGCCAGCAGTTTATCGGGGTGGTATAATTCACCCCTCCACTTT. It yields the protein CASSLSGWYNSPLHF.

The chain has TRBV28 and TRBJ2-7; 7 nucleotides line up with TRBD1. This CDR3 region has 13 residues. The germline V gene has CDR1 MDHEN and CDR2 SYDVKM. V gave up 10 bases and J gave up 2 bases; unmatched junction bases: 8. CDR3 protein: CAISDRDPYEQYF. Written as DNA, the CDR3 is TGTGCCATCTCCGACAGGGATCCCTACGAGCAGTACTTC. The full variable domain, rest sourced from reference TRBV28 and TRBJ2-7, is DVKVTQSSRYLVKRTGEKVFLECVQDMDHENMFWYRQDPGLGLRLIYFSYDVKMKEKGDIPEGYSVSREKKERFSLILESASTNQTSMYLCAISDRDPYEQYFGPGTRLTVT.

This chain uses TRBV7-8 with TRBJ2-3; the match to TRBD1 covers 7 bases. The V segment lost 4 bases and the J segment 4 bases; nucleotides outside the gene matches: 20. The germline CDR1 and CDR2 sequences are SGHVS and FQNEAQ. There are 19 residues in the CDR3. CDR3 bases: TGTGCCAGCAGCTCCCCTGGGGTCCGGCGACAGGGTTTTGCAGATACGCAGTATTTT. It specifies CASSSPGVRRQGFADTQYF.

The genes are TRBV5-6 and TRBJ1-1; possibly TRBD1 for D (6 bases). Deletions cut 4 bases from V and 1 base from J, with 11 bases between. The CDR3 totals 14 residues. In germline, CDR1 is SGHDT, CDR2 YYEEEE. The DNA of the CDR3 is TGTGCCAGCAGCAGAACAGGGTCGAACACTGAAGCTTTCTTT. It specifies CASSRTGSNTEAFF.

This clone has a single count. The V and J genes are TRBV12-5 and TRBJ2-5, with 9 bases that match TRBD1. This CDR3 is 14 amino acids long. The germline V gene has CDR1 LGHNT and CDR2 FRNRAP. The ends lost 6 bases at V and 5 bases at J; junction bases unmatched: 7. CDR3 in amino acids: CASGPNDRGETQYF. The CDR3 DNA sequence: TGTGCTAGTGGACCGAACGACAGGGGGGAGACCCAGTACTTC.

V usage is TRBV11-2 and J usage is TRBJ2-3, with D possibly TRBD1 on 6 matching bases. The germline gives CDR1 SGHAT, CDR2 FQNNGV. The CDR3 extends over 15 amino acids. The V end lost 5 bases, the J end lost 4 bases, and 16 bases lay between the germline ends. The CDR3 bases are TGTGCCAGCAGCCGAGCAGGGGAGTCCGCAGATACGCAGTATTTT. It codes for CASSRAGESADTQYF.

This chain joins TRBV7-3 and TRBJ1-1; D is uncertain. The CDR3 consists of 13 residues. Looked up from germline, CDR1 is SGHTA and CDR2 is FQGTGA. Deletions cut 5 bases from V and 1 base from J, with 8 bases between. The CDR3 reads CASSEMENTEAFF. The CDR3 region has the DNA TGTGCCAGCAGCGAGATGGAGAACACTGAAGCTTTCTTT.

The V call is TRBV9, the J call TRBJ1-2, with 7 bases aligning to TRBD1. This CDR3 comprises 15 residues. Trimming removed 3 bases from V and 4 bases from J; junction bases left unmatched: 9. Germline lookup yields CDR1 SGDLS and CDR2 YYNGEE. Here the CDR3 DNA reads TGTGCCAGCAGCGAGAACCGGGACAGCCTCTATGGCTACACCTTC. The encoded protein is CASSENRDSLYGYTF. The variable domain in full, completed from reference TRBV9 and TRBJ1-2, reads DSGVTQTPKHLITATGQRVTLRCSPRSGDLSVYWYQQSLDQGLQFLIQYYNGEERAKGNILERFSAQQFPDLHSELNLSSLELGDSALYFCASSENRDSLYGYTFGSGTRLTVV.

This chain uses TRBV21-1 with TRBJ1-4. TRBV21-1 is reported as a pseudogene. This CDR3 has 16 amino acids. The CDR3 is CASGKCGAAPNEKLFF. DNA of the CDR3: TGTGCCAGCGGCAAATGCGGAGCGGCGCCTAATGAAAAACTGTTTTTT.

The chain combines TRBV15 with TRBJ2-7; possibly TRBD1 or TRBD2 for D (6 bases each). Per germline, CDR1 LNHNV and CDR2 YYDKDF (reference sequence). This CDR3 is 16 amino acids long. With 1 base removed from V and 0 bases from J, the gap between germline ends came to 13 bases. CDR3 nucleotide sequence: TGTGCCACCAGCAGAGGCGGGACACTTAGCTCCTACGAGCAGTACTTC. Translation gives CATSRGGTLSSYEQYF.

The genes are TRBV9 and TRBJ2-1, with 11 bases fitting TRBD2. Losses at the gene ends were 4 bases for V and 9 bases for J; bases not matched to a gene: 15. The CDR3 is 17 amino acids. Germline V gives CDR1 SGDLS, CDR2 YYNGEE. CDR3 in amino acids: CASSNTPLAGGLIEQFF. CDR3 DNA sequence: TGTGCCAGCAGCAACACTCCTTTAGCGGGGGGGCTAATTGAGCAGTTCTTC.

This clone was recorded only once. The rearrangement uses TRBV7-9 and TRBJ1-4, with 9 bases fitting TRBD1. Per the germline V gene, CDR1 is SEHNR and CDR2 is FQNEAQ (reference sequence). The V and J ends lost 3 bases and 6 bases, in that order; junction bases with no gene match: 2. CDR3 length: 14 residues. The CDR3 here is CASSLGQGYEKLFF. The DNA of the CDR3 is TGTGCCAGCAGCTTGGGACAGGGATATGAAAAACTGTTTTTT.

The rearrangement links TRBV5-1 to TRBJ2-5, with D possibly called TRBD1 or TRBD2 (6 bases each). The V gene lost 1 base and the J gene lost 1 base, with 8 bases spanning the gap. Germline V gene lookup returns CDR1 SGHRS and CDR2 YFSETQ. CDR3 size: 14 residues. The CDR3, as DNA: TGCGCCAGCAGCTTGAGGGGGGCCCAAGAGACCCAGTACTTC. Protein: CASSLRGAQETQYF.

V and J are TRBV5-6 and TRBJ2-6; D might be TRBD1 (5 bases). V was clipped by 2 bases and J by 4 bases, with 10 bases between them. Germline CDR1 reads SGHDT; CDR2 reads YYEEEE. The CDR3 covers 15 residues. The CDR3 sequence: CASSFDSAGANVLTF. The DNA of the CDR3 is TGTGCCAGCAGCTTCGACAGCGCCGGGGCCAACGTCCTGACTTTC.

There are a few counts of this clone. The CDR3 reads CASSSQVLNEKLFF. CDR3 nucleotides: TGTGCCAGCAGCTCCCAGGTTTTGAATGAAAAACTGTTTTTT. The gene calls are TRBV7-8 and TRBJ1-4; D gene uncertain. There are 14 residues in the CDR3. V was pared by 4 bases and J by 5 bases, with 11 bases between. Germline V gene data show CDR1 as SGHVS and CDR2 as FQNEAQ.

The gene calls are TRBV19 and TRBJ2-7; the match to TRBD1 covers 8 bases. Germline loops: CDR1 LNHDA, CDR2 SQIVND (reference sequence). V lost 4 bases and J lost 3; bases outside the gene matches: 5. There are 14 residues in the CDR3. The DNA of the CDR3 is TGTGCCAGTAGTAAATGGACAGGGAGCTACGAGCAGTACTTC. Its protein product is CASSKWTGSYEQYF.

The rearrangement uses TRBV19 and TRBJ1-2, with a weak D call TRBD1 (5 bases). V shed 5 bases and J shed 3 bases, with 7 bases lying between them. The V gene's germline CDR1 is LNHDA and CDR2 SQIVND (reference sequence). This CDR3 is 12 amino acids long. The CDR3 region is CASSLGDYGYTF. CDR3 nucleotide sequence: TGTGCCAGTAGTTTGGGGGACTATGGCTACACCTTC.

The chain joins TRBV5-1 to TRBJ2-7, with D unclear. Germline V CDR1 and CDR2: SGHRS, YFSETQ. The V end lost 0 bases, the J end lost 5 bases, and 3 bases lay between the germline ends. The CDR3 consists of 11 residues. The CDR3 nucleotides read TGCGCCAGCAGCTTGGCTCACGAGCAGTACTTC. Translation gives CASSLAHEQYF.

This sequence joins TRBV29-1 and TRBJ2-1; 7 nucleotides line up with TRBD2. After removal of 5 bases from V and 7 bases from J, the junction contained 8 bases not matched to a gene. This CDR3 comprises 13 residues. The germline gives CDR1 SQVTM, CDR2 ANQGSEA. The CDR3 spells CSVLAGGLNEQFF. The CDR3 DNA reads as TGCAGCGTTTTAGCGGGTGGCTTGAATGAGCAGTTCTTC.

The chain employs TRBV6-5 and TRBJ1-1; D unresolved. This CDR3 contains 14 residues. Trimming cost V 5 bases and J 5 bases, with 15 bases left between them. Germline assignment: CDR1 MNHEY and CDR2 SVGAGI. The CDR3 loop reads CASSLRRETTEAFF. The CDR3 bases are TGTGCCAGCAGTCTTCGGAGGGAGACGACTGAAGCTTTCTTT.

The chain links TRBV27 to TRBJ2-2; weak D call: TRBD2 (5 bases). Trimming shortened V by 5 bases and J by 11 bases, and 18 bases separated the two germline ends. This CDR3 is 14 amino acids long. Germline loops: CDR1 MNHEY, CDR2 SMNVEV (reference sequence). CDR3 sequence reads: CASSPSEQTGELFF. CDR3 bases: TGTGCCAGCAGTCCAAGTGAGCAGACGGGAGAGCTGTTTTTT.

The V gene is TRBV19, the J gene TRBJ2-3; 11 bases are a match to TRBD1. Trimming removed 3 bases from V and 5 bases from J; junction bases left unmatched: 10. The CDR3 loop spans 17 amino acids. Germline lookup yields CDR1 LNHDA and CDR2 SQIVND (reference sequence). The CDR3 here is CASSMGTGGHLGDTQYF. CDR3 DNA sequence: TGTGCCAGTAGTATGGGGACAGGGGGTCATTTAGGAGATACGCAGTATTTT. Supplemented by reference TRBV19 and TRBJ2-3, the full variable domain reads DGGITQSPKYLFRKEGQNVTLSCEQNLNHDAMYWYRQDPGQGLRLIYYSQIVNDFQKGDIAEGYSVSREKKESFPLTVTSAQKNPTAFYLCASSMGTGGHLGDTQYFGPGTRLTVL.

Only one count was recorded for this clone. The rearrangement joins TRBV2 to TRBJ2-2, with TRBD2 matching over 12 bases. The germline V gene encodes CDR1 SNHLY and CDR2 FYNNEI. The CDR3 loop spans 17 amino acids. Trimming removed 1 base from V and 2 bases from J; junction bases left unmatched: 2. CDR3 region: CASSEGTSGVNTGELFF. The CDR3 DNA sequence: TGTGCCAGCAGTGAAGGGACTAGCGGGGTTAACACCGGGGAGCTGTTTTTT.

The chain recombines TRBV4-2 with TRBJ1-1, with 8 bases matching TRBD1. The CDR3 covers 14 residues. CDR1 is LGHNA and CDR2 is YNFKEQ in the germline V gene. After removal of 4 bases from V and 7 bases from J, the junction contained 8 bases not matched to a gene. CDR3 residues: CASSLSRGQGEAFF. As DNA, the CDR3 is TGTGCCAGCAGCCTGAGCAGGGGGCAAGGTGAAGCTTTCTTT.

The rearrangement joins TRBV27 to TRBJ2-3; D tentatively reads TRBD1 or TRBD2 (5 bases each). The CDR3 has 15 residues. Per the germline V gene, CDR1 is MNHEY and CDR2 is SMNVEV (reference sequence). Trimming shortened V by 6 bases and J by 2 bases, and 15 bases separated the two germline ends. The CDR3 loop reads CASSPAGDDTDTQYF. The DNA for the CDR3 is TGTGCCAGCAGCCCCGCCGGGGACGACACAGATACGCAGTATTTT.